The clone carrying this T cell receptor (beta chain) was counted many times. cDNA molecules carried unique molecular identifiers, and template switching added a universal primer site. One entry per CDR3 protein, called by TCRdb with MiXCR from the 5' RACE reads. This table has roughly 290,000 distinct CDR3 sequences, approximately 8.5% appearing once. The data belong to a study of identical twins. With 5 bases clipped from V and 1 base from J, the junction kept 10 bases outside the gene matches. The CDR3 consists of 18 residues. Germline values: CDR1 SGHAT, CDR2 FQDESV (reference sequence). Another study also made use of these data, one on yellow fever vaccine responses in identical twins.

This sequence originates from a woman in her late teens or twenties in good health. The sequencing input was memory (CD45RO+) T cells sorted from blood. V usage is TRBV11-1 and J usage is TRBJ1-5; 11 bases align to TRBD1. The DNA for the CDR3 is TGTGCCAGCAGCCTTGGGACAGGGGGTACGTTGAGCAATCAGCCCCAGCATTTT. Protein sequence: CASSLGTGGTLSNQPQHF.